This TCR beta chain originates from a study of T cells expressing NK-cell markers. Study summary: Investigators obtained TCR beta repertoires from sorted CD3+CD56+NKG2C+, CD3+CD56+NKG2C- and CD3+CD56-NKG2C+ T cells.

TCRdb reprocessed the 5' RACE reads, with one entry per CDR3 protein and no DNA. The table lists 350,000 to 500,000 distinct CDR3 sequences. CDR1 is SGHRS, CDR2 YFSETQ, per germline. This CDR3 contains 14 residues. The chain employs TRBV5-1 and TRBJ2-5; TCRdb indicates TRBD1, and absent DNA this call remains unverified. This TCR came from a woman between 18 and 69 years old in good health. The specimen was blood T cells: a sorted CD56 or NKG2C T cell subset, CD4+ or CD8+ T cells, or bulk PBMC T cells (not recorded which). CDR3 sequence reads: CASSLGTEGETQYF.